These T cell receptor beta chains were read from a single sample in a study of blood T cell repertoires in COVID-19. Assay used: immunoSEQ multiplex PCR; TCRdb lists only in-frame clones, some missing. The sample contains about 96,000 clones, 80% of which appear only once. The specimen sequenced was peripheral blood. These receptors all come from a man aged 45-65 years who had recovered from COVID-19. Each CDR3 is given with its conserved first and last residue. D genes are given only for firm matches. Where a row states a size, it is once, few, many or the class of an expanded clone; other rows omit it.

d_gene	v_gene	j_gene	abundance	CDR3aa	CDR3nt
-	TRBV3-1/TRBV3-2	TRBJ2-7	-	CASSWGLTIYEQYF	TGTGCCAGCAGCTGGGGGCTGACAATTTACGAGCAGTACTTC
-	TRBV30	TRBJ1-4	-	CAWRQGWTNEKLFF	TGTGCCTGGAGGCAGGGGTGGACTAATGAAAAACTGTTTTTT
TRBD2	TRBV11-2	TRBJ2-5	-	CASSSGGGLAGKETQYF	TGTGCCAGCAGCTCTGGGGGGGGACTAGCGGGAAAAGAGACCCAGTACTTC
-	TRBV12-3/TRBV12-4	TRBJ1-2	-	CASSFEVRYGYTF	TGTGCCAGCAGTTTTGAGGTTCGGTATGGCTACACCTTC
-	TRBV18	TRBJ2-1	-	CASSPPRAGSYNEQFF	TGTGCCAGCTCACCACCGAGGGCGGGATCCTACAATGAGCAGTTCTTC
TRBD1	TRBV4-1	TRBJ2-5	-	CASSQGGTVETQYF	TGCGCCAGCAGCCAAGGAGGGACAGTGGAGACCCAGTACTTC
-	TRBV4-3	TRBJ2-3	-	CASSQDMSRTDTQYF	TGCGCCAGCAGCCAAGATATGAGTCGGACAGATACGCAGTATTTT
-	TRBV5-1	TRBJ1-5	-	CASRPTASNQPQHF	TGCGCCAGCAGGCCGACAGCTAGCAATCAGCCCCAGCATTTT
-	TRBV7-6	TRBJ1-3	few	CASSFSGGWGNTIYF	TGTGCCAGCAGCTTCTCTGGAGGTTGGGGAAACACCATATATTTT
-	TRBV11-2	TRBJ2-6	-	CASSPKTPPRGGANVLTF	TGTGCCAGCAGCCCTAAGACACCCCCACGTGGGGGGGCCAACGTCCTGACTTTC
-	TRBV5-4	TRBJ2-5	-	CASSLDRGETQYF	TGTGCCAGCAGCTTGGATCGAGGAGAGACCCAGTACTTC
-	TRBV2	TRBJ2-3	-	CASSVTGSTDTQYF	TGTGCCAGCAGTGTGACGGGGAGCACAGATACGCAGTATTTT
-	TRBV12-3/TRBV12-4	TRBJ1-5	-	CASSESSNQPQHF	TGTGCCAGCAGTGAGTCTAGCAATCAGCCCCAGCATTTT
TRBD1	TRBV7-2	TRBJ2-3	-	CASSSTGQGTDTQYF	TGTGCCAGCAGCTCCACGGGACAGGGCACAGATACGCAGTATTTT
TRBD2	TRBV28	TRBJ2-1	-	CASRKTSGRGHNEQFF	TGTGCCAGCAGGAAAACTAGCGGGAGGGGTCACAATGAGCAGTTCTTC
-	TRBV10-1	TRBJ1-1	-	CASSSRYTEAFF	TGCGCCAGCAGTTCCAGGTACACTGAAGCTTTCTTT
TRBD2	TRBV19	TRBJ2-3	-	CASSMSPSGVGSTDTQYF	TGTGCCAGTAGTATGTCCCCTAGCGGGGTGGGTAGCACAGATACGCAGTATTTT
-	TRBV10-3	TRBJ2-1	-	CAISGDYGYEQFF	TGTGCCATCAGTGGAGACTATGGCTATGAGCAGTTCTTC
-	TRBV19	TRBJ2-1	-	CASRAIGHRDNEQFF	TGTGCCAGTCGCGCGATAGGACATAGAGACAATGAGCAGTTCTTC
TRBD1	TRBV9	TRBJ1-5	-	CASSVGTGFQPQHF	TGTGCCAGCAGCGTAGGGACAGGGTTTCAGCCCCAGCATTTT
-	TRBV29-1	TRBJ1-5	once	CSVSWGGPNQPQHF	TGCAGCGTGTCCTGGGGGGGGCCCAATCAGCCCCAGCATTTT
-	TRBV3-1/TRBV3-2	TRBJ2-3	-	CASSQEGTGSTDTQYF	TGTGCCAGCAGCCAAGAAGGAACAGGGAGTACAGATACGCAGTATTTT
-	TRBV19	TRBJ1-5	-	CASSIGAVSNQPQHF	TGTGCCAGTAGTATTGGGGCAGTTAGCAATCAGCCCCAGCATTTT
TRBD1	TRBV3-1/TRBV3-2	TRBJ2-1	-	CASSQDSIQGKNEQFF	TGTGCCAGCAGCCAAGATAGCATACAGGGGAAAAATGAGCAGTTCTTC
TRBD1	TRBV5-4	TRBJ1-2	-	CASSSGQNYGYTF	TGTGCCAGCAGCTCGGGACAGAACTATGGCTACACCTTC
TRBD1	TRBV7-9	TRBJ2-2	once	CASSLLRTGHTGELFF	TGTGCCAGCAGCTTACTCAGGACAGGGCACACCGGGGAGCTGTTTTTT
-	TRBV4-1	TRBJ2-7	once	CASSQEIVAASYEQYF	TGCGCCAGCAGCCAAGAGATAGTAGCAGCCTCCTACGAGCAGTACTTC
TRBD1	TRBV6-5	TRBJ1-1	-	CASSWTGETAFF	TGTGCCAGCAGTTGGACAGGCGAGACAGCTTTCTTT
-	TRBV12-3/TRBV12-4	TRBJ1-1	-	CASSFGRNTEAFF	TGTGCCAGCAGTTTCGGGAGGAACACTGAAGCTTTCTTT
-	TRBV3-1/TRBV3-2	TRBJ1-2	-	CASSQTPGSLFGYTF	TGTGCCAGCAGCCAGACTCCCGGTAGTTTATTTGGCTACACCTTC
-	TRBV5-1	TRBJ2-2	-	CASSGGALAGELFF	TGCGCCAGCAGTGGTGGGGCGCTGGCCGGGGAGCTGTTTTTT
-	TRBV6-2/TRBV6-3	TRBJ1-4	-	CASSSGRATNEKLFF	TGTGCCAGCAGTTCTGGGCGTGCAACTAATGAAAAACTGTTTTTT
TRBD1	TRBV4-1	TRBJ1-2	-	CASSQEGTGEFYGYTF	TGCGCCAGCAGCCAAGAAGGGACAGGGGAATTCTATGGCTACACCTTC
TRBD2	TRBV4-2	TRBJ2-1	many	CASSQTMTSGGNEQFF	TGTGCCAGCAGCCAGACTATGACTAGCGGGGGCAATGAGCAGTTCTTC
-	TRBV3-1/TRBV3-2	TRBJ2-2	-	CASSLPTGELFF	TGTGCCAGCAGCCTCCCAACCGGGGAGCTGTTTTTT
-	TRBV6-5	TRBJ1-2	-	CASSRREGYGYTF	TGTGCCAGCAGCCGCAGGGAGGGCTATGGCTACACCTTC
-	TRBV5-1	TRBJ2-2	-	CASSLTPAGNTGELFF	TGCGCCAGCAGCTTGACCCCGGCAGGGAACACCGGGGAGCTGTTTTTT
TRBD2	TRBV3-1/TRBV3-2	TRBJ2-3	-	CASSQERLAGVDTQYF	TGTGCCAGCAGCCAAGAGAGGCTAGCGGGGGTGGATACGCAGTATTTT
TRBD1	TRBV24-1	TRBJ2-4	-	CATSDSGTGRNIQYF	TGTGCCACCAGTGATTCAGGGACAGGGAGGAACATTCAGTACTTC
TRBD1	TRBV24-1	TRBJ2-3	-	CATSDPGQGGPDTQYF	TGTGCCACCAGTGATCCGGGACAGGGAGGACCAGATACGCAGTATTTT
-	TRBV9	TRBJ1-1	-	CASSPSKQGKGTEAFF	TGTGCCAGCAGCCCAAGTAAACAGGGAAAGGGCACTGAAGCTTTCTTT
TRBD1	TRBV5-5	TRBJ2-7	-	CASSLGDRFGEQYF	TGTGCCAGCAGCTTGGGGGACAGATTTGGCGAGCAGTACTTC
-	TRBV11-2	TRBJ1-2	-	CASSLPGAYGYTF	TGTGCCAGCAGCTTACCAGGGGCCTATGGCTACACCTTC